The rows below give T cell receptor beta chains drawn from one sample of a study of technical replicates of blood from a few donors. Produced via immunoSEQ multiplex PCR; TCRdb's table is partial and in-frame only. The sample lists approximately 12,000 clones; 92% were seen once. The source material was PBMCs. The receptors here all came from a human donor in good health. CDR3s include the opening cysteine and the closing phenylalanine or tryptophan. D genes are given only for firm matches. Clone size is stated in some rows and not others, as once, few, many or a class when expanded.

cdr3_length: 14
d_call: NA
v_call: TRBV6-5
clone_size: NA
j_call: TRBJ2-1
cdr3_aa: CASRKTPPGNEQFF
cdr3_nt: TGTGCCAGCAGAAAAACCCCCCCGGGGAATGAGCAGTTCTTC

cdr3_length: 16
d_call: TRBD1
v_call: TRBV5-4
clone_size: few
j_call: TRBJ1-1
cdr3_aa: CASQITGDLMNTEAFF
cdr3_nt: TGTGCCAGCCAGATAACAGGGGACCTCATGAACACTGAAGCTTTCTTT

cdr3_length: 16
d_call: TRBD2
v_call: TRBV9
clone_size: NA
j_call: TRBJ2-5
cdr3_aa: CASSVGVGGLQETQYF
cdr3_nt: TGTGCCAGCAGCGTAGGGGTGGGAGGGCTCCAAGAGACCCAGTACTTC

cdr3_length: 14
d_call: NA
v_call: TRBV11-2
clone_size: NA
j_call: TRBJ2-3
cdr3_aa: CASSLTRGTDTQYF
cdr3_nt: TGTGCCAGCAGCTTAACGCGAGGCACAGATACGCAGTATTTT

cdr3_length: 14
d_call: NA
v_call: TRBV7-9
clone_size: NA
j_call: TRBJ1-5
cdr3_aa: CASSAQLSNQPQHF
cdr3_nt: TGTGCCAGCAGCGCACAGCTTAGCAATCAGCCCCAGCATTTT

cdr3_length: 15
d_call: TRBD1
v_call: TRBV10-1
clone_size: NA
j_call: TRBJ2-2
cdr3_aa: CASSVTRGQGGELFF
cdr3_nt: TGCGCCAGCAGTGTGACCAGGGGGCAGGGCGGGGAGCTGTTTTTT

cdr3_length: 15
d_call: NA
v_call: TRBV2
clone_size: NA
j_call: TRBJ2-2
cdr3_aa: CASSEQGANTGELFF
cdr3_nt: TGTGCCAGCAGTGAGCAGGGCGCGAACACCGGGGAGCTGTTTTTT

cdr3_length: 13
d_call: NA
v_call: TRBV2
clone_size: NA
j_call: TRBJ2-7
cdr3_aa: CASSRERFYEQYF
cdr3_nt: TGTGCCAGCAGTAGGGAGCGGTTCTACGAGCAGTACTTC

cdr3_length: 14
d_call: TRBD1
v_call: TRBV6-1
clone_size: NA
j_call: TRBJ2-2
cdr3_aa: CASSGQGDTGELFF
cdr3_nt: TGTGCCAGCAGTGGACAGGGGGACACCGGGGAGCTGTTTTTT

cdr3_length: 15
d_call: NA
v_call: TRBV19
clone_size: NA
j_call: TRBJ2-3
cdr3_aa: CASSTAGGMTDTQYF
cdr3_nt: TGTGCCAGTAGTACCGCCGGGGGTATGACAGATACGCAGTATTTT

cdr3_length: 13
d_call: NA
v_call: TRBV2
clone_size: NA
j_call: TRBJ2-2
cdr3_aa: CASRRGNTGELFF
cdr3_nt: TGTGCCAGCAGAAGGGGCAACACCGGGGAGCTGTTTTTT

cdr3_length: 16
d_call: TRBD1
v_call: TRBV7-2
clone_size: NA
j_call: TRBJ1-1
cdr3_aa: CASSRPLGQGGTEAFF
cdr3_nt: TGTGCCAGCAGCCGACCCCTAGGACAGGGAGGGACTGAAGCTTTCTTT

cdr3_length: 14
d_call: TRBD2
v_call: TRBV5-1
clone_size: NA
j_call: TRBJ2-3
cdr3_aa: CASSPGGGVDTQYF
cdr3_nt: TGCGCCAGCAGCCCAGGCGGGGGGGTGGATACGCAGTATTTT

cdr3_length: 18
d_call: NA
v_call: TRBV7-6
clone_size: NA
j_call: TRBJ2-7
cdr3_aa: CASTTDPPYRQTTYEQYF
cdr3_nt: TGTGCCAGCACGACAGATCCTCCGTACCGGCAGACAACCTACGAGCAGTACTTC

cdr3_length: 13
d_call: NA
v_call: TRBV28
clone_size: NA
j_call: TRBJ2-1
cdr3_aa: CASSYGAYNEQFF
cdr3_nt: TGTGCCAGCAGTTACGGAGCCTACAATGAGCAGTTCTTC

cdr3_length: 14
d_call: NA
v_call: TRBV27
clone_size: NA
j_call: TRBJ2-7
cdr3_aa: CASSPRQVTYEQYF
cdr3_nt: TGTGCCAGCAGTCCCAGACAGGTAACCTACGAGCAGTACTTC

cdr3_length: 17
d_call: TRBD2
v_call: TRBV5-4
clone_size: NA
j_call: TRBJ2-3
cdr3_aa: CASSSGGSGSPSDTQYF
cdr3_nt: TGTGCCAGCAGCTCCGGAGGGAGCGGGAGCCCCTCTGATACGCAGTATTTT

cdr3_length: 15
d_call: NA
v_call: TRBV2
clone_size: NA
j_call: TRBJ1-1
cdr3_aa: CASSEALDRFTEAFF
cdr3_nt: TGTGCCAGCAGTGAAGCGCTTGACAGGTTCACTGAAGCTTTCTTT

cdr3_length: 16
d_call: NA
v_call: TRBV7-9
clone_size: NA
j_call: TRBJ2-7
cdr3_aa: CASSSISGVLGYEQYF
cdr3_nt: TGTGCCAGCAGCTCTATATCGGGAGTTCTTGGTTACGAGCAGTACTTC

cdr3_length: 14
d_call: NA
v_call: TRBV5-1
clone_size: NA
j_call: TRBJ2-7
cdr3_aa: CASSWFSGTYEQYF
cdr3_nt: TGCGCCAGCAGCTGGTTCTCAGGGACCTACGAGCAGTACTTC

cdr3_length: 14
d_call: NA
v_call: TRBV7-2
clone_size: NA
j_call: TRBJ1-2
cdr3_aa: CASRPGGPNYGYTF
cdr3_nt: TGTGCCAGCAGGCCCGGTGGGCCAAACTATGGCTACACCTTC

cdr3_length: 14
d_call: NA
v_call: TRBV2
clone_size: NA
j_call: TRBJ2-3
cdr3_aa: CAVRDGSPTDTQYF
cdr3_nt: TGTGCCGTCCGGGATGGTAGCCCGACAGATACGCAGTATTTT

cdr3_length: 15
d_call: NA
v_call: TRBV6-6
clone_size: NA
j_call: TRBJ1-5
cdr3_aa: CASSRGDPGSQPQHF
cdr3_nt: TGTGCCAGCAGTCGGGGGGACCCAGGTTCCCAGCCCCAGCATTTT

cdr3_length: 15
d_call: TRBD1
v_call: TRBV5-1
clone_size: NA
j_call: TRBJ2-7
cdr3_aa: CASSLATGATYEQYF
cdr3_nt: TGCGCCAGCAGCTTGGCGACAGGGGCCACCTACGAGCAGTACTTC

cdr3_length: 15
d_call: TRBD2
v_call: TRBV7-9
clone_size: NA
j_call: TRBJ2-5
cdr3_aa: CASSLTTSGIGTQYF
cdr3_nt: TGTGCCAGCAGCTTAACGACTAGCGGGATTGGGACCCAGTACTTC

cdr3_length: 17
d_call: TRBD2
v_call: TRBV7-9
clone_size: NA
j_call: TRBJ2-2
cdr3_aa: CASSTGTSGSGTGELFF
cdr3_nt: TGTGCCAGCAGCACGGGGACTAGCGGGAGTGGGACCGGGGAGCTGTTTTTT

cdr3_length: 16
d_call: TRBD1
v_call: TRBV6-6
clone_size: NA
j_call: TRBJ1-5
cdr3_aa: CASREIGTANNQPQHF
cdr3_nt: TGTGCCAGCAGGGAAATCGGGACAGCTAACAATCAGCCCCAGCATTTT

cdr3_length: 14
d_call: TRBD1
v_call: TRBV5-1
clone_size: once
j_call: TRBJ2-5
cdr3_aa: CASSPGQEKETQYF
cdr3_nt: TGCGCCAGCAGCCCCGGACAGGAGAAAGAGACCCAGTACTTC

cdr3_length: 14
d_call: NA
v_call: TRBV19
clone_size: NA
j_call: TRBJ1-3
cdr3_aa: CASSMGQPSNTIYF
cdr3_nt: TGTGCCAGTAGTATGGGCCAGCCCTCAAACACCATATATTTT

cdr3_length: 15
d_call: TRBD1
v_call: TRBV19
clone_size: NA
j_call: TRBJ2-7
cdr3_aa: CASSIGGRGTYEQYF
cdr3_nt: TGTGCCAGTAGTATAGGAGGCAGGGGGACCTACGAGCAGTACTTC

cdr3_length: 14
d_call: TRBD1
v_call: TRBV10-3
clone_size: NA
j_call: TRBJ2-3
cdr3_aa: CALRQGENTDTQYF
cdr3_nt: TGTGCCCTAAGACAGGGGGAGAACACAGATACGCAGTATTTT

cdr3_length: 15
d_call: NA
v_call: TRBV7-8
clone_size: NA
j_call: TRBJ1-4
cdr3_aa: CASSLTVTTNEKLFF
cdr3_nt: TGTGCCAGCAGCCTCACAGTGACAACTAATGAAAAACTGTTTTTT

cdr3_length: 16
d_call: TRBD2
v_call: TRBV18
clone_size: NA
j_call: TRBJ2-7
cdr3_aa: CASSPGLAGGGYEQYF
cdr3_nt: TGTGCCAGCTCACCAGGACTAGCGGGAGGAGGCTACGAGCAGTACTTC

cdr3_length: 18
d_call: TRBD2
v_call: TRBV4-1
clone_size: NA
j_call: TRBJ2-3
cdr3_aa: CASSQDPGLAGGADTQYF
cdr3_nt: TGCGCCAGCAGCCAAGATCCTGGACTAGCGGGAGGGGCAGATACGCAGTATTTT

cdr3_length: 13
d_call: TRBD2
v_call: TRBV7-9
clone_size: NA
j_call: TRBJ2-7
cdr3_aa: CASSSSGSTEQYF
cdr3_nt: TGTGCCAGCAGCAGTAGCGGGAGTACCGAGCAGTACTTC

cdr3_length: 14
d_call: NA
v_call: TRBV5-4
clone_size: NA
j_call: TRBJ1-4
cdr3_aa: CASSMDSLNEKLFF
cdr3_nt: TGTGCCAGCAGCATGGACAGTCTTAATGAAAAACTGTTTTTT

cdr3_length: 13
d_call: TRBD1
v_call: TRBV2
clone_size: NA
j_call: TRBJ2-7
cdr3_aa: CASMGTGVNEQYF
cdr3_nt: TGTGCCAGCATGGGGACAGGGGTGAACGAGCAGTACTTC